This T cell receptor beta chain was documented in a study of blood T cell repertoires in COVID-19. Background on the study: Nucleic acid was either cDNA or gDNA, and it came from T cells, B-cell-depleted T cells, or PBMCs.

V lost 0 bases and J 0 bases, leaving 6 bases between the germline ends. The germline V gene has CDR1 LGHDT and CDR2 YNNKEL (reference sequence). CDR3 length: 15 residues. Libraries were prepared by immunoSEQ multiplex PCR; TCRdb keeps only in-frame clonotypes and omits some of them. In the table there are around 300,000 clones, around 91% of which are singletons. Cohort assignment relied on participant-reported clinical history. The clonotype originates from a woman under 30 who had recovered from COVID-19. This chain joins TRBV3-1 (or the pseudogene TRBV3-2) and TRBJ2-1; no definite D call. The sequencing sample was made of PBMCs or T cells enriched from blood (not recorded which). CDR3 nucleotide sequence: TGTGCCAGCAGCCAAGAACTCCTCTCCTACAATGAGCAGTTCTTC. As protein: CASSQELLSYNEQFF.